This T cell receptor beta chain was captured in a study of control samples from healthy donors and cancer patients. The CDR3 loop spans 17 amino acids. Trimming cost V 5 bases and J 3 bases; bases outside gene matches: 9. Germline V gene lookup returns CDR1 MNHNY and CDR2 SVGAGI (reference sequence). The table came from immunoSEQ multiplex PCR; TCRdb's copy has only in-frame clones and leaves some out. The table lists 73,000 or so clones, about 90% of them singletons. Material for sequencing was blood. The sequence derives from a woman between 45 and 60 years old in good health. The chain is built from TRBV6-6 and TRBJ2-1; TRBD2 agrees at 11 bases. CDR3 coding DNA: TGTGCCAGCAGTCGTAATGCCGGGACTAGCGGCTACAATGAGCAGTTCTTC. Its translation is CASSRNAGTSGYNEQFF.